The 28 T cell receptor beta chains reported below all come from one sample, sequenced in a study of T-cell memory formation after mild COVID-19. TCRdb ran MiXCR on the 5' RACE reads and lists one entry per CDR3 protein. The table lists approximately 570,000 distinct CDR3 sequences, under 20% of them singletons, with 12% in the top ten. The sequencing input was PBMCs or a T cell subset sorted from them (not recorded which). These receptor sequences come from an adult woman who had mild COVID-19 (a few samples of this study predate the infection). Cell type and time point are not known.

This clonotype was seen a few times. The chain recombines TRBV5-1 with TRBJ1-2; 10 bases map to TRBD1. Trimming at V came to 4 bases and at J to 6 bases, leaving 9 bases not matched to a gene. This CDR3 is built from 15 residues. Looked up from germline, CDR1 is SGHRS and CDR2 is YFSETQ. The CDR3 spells CASSDRDRGRDGYTF. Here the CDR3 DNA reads TGCGCCAGCAGCGACCGCGACAGGGGGCGTGATGGCTACACCTTC.

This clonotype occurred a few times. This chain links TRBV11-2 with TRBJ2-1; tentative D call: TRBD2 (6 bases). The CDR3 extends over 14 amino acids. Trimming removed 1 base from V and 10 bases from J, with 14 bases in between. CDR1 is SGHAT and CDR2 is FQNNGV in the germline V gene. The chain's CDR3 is CASSLAPLAGEQFF. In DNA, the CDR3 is TGTGCCAGCAGCTTAGCCCCATTGGCGGGAGAGCAGTTCTTC.

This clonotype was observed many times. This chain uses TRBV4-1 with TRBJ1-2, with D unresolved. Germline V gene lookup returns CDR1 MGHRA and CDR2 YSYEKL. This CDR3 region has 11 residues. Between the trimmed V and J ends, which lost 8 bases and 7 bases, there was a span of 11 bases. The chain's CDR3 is CASEKGFGYTF. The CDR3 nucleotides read TGCGCCAGCGAGAAGGGCTTTGGCTACACCTTC.

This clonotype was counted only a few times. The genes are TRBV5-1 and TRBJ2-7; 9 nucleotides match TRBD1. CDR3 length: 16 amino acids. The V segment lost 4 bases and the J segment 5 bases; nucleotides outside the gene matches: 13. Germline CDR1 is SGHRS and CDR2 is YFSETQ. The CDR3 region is CASSLTTLGQGHEQYF. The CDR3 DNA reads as TGCGCCAGCAGCCTTACCACCTTGGGACAGGGCCACGAGCAGTACTTC.

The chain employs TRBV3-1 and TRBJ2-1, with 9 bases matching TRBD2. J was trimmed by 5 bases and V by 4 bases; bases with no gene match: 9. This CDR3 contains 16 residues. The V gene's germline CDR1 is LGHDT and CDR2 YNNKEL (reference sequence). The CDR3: CASSLRGGRVNNEQFF. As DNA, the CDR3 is TGTGCCAGCAGCCTCAGGGGCGGGAGGGTGAACAATGAGCAGTTCTTC.

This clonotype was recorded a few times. The chain's CDR3 is CASSPIGPTHEQYF. CDR3 DNA: TGTGCCAGCAGCCCTATCGGCCCAACCCACGAGCAGTACTTC. The chain carries TRBV3-1 and TRBJ2-7; D not certain. Germline CDR1 is LGHDT and CDR2 is YNNKEL (reference sequence). Trimming took off 4 bases at V and 5 bases at J, with 15 bases between the two ends. CDR3 length equals 14 residues.

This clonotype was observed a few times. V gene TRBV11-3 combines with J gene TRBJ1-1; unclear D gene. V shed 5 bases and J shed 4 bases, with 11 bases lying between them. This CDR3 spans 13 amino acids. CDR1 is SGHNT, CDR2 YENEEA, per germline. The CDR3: CASSRPTSTEAFF. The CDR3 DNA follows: TGTGCCAGCAGCAGACCGACGAGCACTGAAGCTTTCTTT.

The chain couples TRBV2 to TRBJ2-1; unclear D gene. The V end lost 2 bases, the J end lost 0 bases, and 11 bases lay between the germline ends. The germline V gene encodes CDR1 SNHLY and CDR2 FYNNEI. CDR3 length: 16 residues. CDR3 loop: CASSETSASSYNEQFF. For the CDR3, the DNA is TGTGCCAGCAGTGAAACTTCCGCGAGCTCCTACAATGAGCAGTTCTTC.

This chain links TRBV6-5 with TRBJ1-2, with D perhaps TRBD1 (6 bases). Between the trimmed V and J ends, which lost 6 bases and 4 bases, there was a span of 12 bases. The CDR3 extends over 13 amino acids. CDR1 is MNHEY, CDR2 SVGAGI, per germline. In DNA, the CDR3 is TGTGCCAGCAGCCTCACAGGGTTCTATGGCTACACCTTC. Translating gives CASSLTGFYGYTF.

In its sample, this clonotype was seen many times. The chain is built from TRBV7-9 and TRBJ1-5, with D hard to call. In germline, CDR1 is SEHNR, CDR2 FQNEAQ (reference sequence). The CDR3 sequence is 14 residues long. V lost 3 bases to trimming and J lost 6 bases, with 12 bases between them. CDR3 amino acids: CASSFDGSGQPQHF. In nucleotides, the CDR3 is TGTGCCAGCAGCTTCGATGGAAGTGGTCAGCCCCAGCATTTT.

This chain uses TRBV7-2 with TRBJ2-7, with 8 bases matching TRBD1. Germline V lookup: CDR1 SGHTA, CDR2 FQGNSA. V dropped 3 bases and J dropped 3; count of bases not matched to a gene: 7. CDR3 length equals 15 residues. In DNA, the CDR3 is TGTGCCAGCAGCTTCCGGCAGGGGGCCTTCTACGAGCAGTACTTC. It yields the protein CASSFRQGAFYEQYF.

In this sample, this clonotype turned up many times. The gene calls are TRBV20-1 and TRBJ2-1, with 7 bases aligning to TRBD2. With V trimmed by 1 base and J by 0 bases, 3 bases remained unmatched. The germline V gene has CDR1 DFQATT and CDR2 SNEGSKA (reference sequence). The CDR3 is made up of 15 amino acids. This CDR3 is CSARALANSYNEQFF. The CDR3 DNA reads TGCAGTGCTAGAGCACTAGCGAACTCCTACAATGAGCAGTTCTTC.

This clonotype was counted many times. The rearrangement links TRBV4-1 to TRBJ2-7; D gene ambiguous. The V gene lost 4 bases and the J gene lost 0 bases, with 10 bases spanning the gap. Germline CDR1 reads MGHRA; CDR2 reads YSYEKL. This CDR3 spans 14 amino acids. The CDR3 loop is CASSLFGSSYEQYF. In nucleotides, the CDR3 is TGCGCCAGCAGCCTTTTTGGCAGCTCCTACGAGCAGTACTTC.

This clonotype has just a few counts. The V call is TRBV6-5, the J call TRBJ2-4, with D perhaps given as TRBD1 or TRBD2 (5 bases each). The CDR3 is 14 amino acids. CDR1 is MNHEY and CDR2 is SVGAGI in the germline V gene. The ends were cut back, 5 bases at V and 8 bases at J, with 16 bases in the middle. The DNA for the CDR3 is TGTGCCAGCAGTGCACCGGGGCCGATGGACATTCAGTACTTC. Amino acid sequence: CASSAPGPMDIQYF.

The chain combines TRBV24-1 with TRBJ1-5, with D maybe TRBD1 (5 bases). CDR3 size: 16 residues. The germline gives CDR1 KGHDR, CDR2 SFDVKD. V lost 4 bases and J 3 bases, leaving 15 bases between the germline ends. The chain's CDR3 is CATSEADAGNNQPQHF. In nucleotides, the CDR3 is TGTGCCACCAGTGAGGCCGATGCAGGGAACAATCAGCCCCAGCATTTT.

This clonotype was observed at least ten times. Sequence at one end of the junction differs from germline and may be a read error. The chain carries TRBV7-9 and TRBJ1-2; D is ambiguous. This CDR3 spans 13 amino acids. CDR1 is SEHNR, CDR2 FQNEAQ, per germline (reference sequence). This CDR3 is CASSLAAGNGYTF. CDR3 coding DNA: TGCGCCAGCAGCTTGGCCGCGGGGAATGGCTACACCTTC. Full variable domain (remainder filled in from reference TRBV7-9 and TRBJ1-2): DTGVSQNPRHKITKRGQNVTFRCDPISEHNRLYWYRQTLGQGPEFLTYFQNEAQLEKSRLLSDRFSAERPKGSFSTLEIQRTEQGDSAMYLCASSLAAGNGYTFGSGTRLTVV.

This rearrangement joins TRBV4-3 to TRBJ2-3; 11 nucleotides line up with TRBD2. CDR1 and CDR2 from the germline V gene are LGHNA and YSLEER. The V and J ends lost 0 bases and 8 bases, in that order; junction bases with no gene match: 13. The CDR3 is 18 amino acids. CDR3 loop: CASSQDLYSGRAHGTQYF. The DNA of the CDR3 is TGCGCCAGCAGCCAAGACCTCTATAGCGGGAGGGCACATGGTACGCAGTATTTT.

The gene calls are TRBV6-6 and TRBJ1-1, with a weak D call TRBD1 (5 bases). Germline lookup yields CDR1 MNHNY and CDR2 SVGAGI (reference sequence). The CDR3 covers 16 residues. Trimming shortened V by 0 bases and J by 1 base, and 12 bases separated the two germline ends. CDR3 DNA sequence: TGTGCCAGCAGTTACTCGATCATTAGGGGGAACACTGAAGCTTTCTTT. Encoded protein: CASSYSIIRGNTEAFF.

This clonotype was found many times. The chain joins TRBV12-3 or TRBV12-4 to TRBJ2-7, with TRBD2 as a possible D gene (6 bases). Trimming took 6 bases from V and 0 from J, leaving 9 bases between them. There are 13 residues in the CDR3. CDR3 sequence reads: CASRDGSSYEQYF. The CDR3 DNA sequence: TGTGCCAGCAGAGACGGGAGCTCCTACGAGCAGTACTTC.

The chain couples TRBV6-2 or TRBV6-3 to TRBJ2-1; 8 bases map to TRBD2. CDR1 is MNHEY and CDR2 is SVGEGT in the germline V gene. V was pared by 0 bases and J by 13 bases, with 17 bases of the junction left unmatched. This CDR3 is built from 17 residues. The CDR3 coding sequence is TGTGCCAGCAGTTACTCGACAGCCTGGACTAGCCCGGGCGACCAGTTCTTC. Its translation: CASSYSTAWTSPGDQFF.

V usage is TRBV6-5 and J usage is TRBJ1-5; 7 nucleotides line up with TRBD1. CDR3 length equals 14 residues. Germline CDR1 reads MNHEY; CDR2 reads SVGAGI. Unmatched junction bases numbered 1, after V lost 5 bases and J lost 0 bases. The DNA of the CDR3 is TGTGCCAGCAGTGACAGGGATAGCAATCAGCCCCAGCATTTT. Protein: CASSDRDSNQPQHF.

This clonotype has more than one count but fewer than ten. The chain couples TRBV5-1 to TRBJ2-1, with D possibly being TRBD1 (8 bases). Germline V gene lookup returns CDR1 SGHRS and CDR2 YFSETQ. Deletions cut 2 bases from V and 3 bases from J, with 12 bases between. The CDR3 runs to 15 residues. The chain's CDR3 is CASSLQGGLYNEQFF. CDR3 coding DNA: TGCGCCAGCAGCTTACAGGGGGGGCTCTACAATGAGCAGTTCTTC.

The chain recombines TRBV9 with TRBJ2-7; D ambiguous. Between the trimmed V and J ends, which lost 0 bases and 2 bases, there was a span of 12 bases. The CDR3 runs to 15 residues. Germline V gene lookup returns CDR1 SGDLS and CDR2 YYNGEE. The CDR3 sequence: CASSVDWSTTYEQYF. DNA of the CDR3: TGTGCCAGCAGCGTAGATTGGTCCACGACCTACGAGCAGTACTTC.

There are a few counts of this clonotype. CDR3 nucleotide sequence: TGTGCCAGCTCACCGCAGCGGGAACGAGGTACCGGGGAGCTGTTTTTT. Translating it yields CASSPQRERGTGELFF. The chain recombines TRBV18 with TRBJ2-2; 7 nucleotides align to TRBD2. This CDR3 is built from 16 residues. Germline V gene sequence: CDR1 KGHSH, CDR2 LQKENI. The V segment lost 3 bases and the J segment 5 bases; nucleotides outside the gene matches: 9.

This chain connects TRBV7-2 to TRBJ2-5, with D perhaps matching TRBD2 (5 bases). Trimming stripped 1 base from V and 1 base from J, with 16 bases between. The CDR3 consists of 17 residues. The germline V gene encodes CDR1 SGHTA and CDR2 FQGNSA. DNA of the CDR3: TGTGCCAGCAGCTTAGGGGTGTACATTGCGGGCCAAGAGACCCAGTACTTC. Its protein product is CASSLGVYIAGQETQYF.

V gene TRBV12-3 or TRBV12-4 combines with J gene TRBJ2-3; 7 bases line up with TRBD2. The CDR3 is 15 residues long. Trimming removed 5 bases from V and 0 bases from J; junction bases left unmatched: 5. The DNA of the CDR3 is TGTGCCAGCAGTCCAGCGGGGCTAAGCACAGATACGCAGTATTTT. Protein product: CASSPAGLSTDTQYF.

The chain's CDR3 is CASSYPTARQDSGNTIYF. CDR3 sequence (DNA): TGTGCCAGCAGTTACCCGACGGCTCGACAGGACTCTGGAAACACCATATATTTT. J is TRBJ1-3 and V is TRBV6-5, with D maybe TRBD1 (6 bases). Trimming removed 2 bases from V and 0 bases from J, with 17 bases in between. This CDR3 region has 18 residues. Germline-derived CDR1 and CDR2 are MNHEY and SVGAGI.

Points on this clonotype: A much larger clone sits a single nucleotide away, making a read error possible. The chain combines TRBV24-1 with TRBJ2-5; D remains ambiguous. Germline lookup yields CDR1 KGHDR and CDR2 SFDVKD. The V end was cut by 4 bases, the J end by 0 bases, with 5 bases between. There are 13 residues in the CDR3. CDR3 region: CATSESNQETQYF. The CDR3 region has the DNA TGTGCCACCAGTGAGTCCAACCAAGAGACCCAGTACTTC.